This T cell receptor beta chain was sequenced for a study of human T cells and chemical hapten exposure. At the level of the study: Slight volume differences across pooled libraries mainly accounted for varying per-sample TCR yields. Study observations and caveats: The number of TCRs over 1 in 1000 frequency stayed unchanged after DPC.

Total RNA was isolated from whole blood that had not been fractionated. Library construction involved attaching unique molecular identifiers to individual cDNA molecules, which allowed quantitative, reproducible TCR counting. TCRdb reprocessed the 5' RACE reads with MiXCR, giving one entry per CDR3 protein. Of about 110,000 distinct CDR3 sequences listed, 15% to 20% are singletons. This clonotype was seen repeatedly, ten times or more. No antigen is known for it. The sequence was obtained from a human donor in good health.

CDR3 amino acids: CASSYPGHPNTEAFF. The CDR3 DNA reads as TGTGCCAGCAGTTATCCAGGGCACCCGAACACTGAAGCTTTCTTT. The chain recombines TRBV7-3 with TRBJ1-1; TRBD1 is a possible D gene (5 bases). V was clipped by 6 bases and J by 1 base, with 15 bases between them. The CDR3 has 15 amino acids. The germline gives CDR1 SGHTA, CDR2 FQGTGA.